A single sample is the source of the 32 T cell receptor beta chains below, sequenced in a study of monozygotic twins with cystic fibrosis. Clones were read by immunoSEQ multiplex PCR, and TCRdb kept only the in-frame ones, dropping some. The sample holds over 15,000 clones, about 96% seen once. Sample: blood. The receptors come from a girl under 10 years old with cystic fibrosis.

The rearrangement uses TRBV7-8 and TRBJ2-3; TRBD2 matches 7 bases. There are 12 residues in the CDR3. Trimming removed 8 bases from V and 7 bases from J; junction bases left unmatched: 6. From germline, CDR1 is SGHVS and CDR2 FQNEAQ. DNA of the CDR3: TGTGCCAGCCGGGGGGAGTGGAATACGCAGTATTTT. Its translation: CASRGEWNTQYF. The whole variable domain, filled in from reference TRBV7-8 and TRBJ2-3, reads GAGVSQSPRYKVAKRGQDVALRCDPISGHVSLFWYQQALGQGPEFLTYFQNEAQLDKSGLPSDRFFAERPEGSVSTLKIQRTQQEDSAVYLCASRGEWNTQYFGPGTRLTVL.

V gene TRBV7-6 combines with J gene TRBJ2-1; perhaps TRBD2 as D (6 bases). Germline CDR1 reads SGHVS; CDR2 reads FNYEAQ. This CDR3 has 15 amino acids. V was pared by 4 bases and J by 8 bases, with 18 bases between. CDR3 loop: CASSSRDSIPDEQFF. CDR3 DNA sequence: TGTGCCAGCAGCTCCCGGGACTCCATCCCCGATGAGCAGTTCTTC.

The rearrangement uses TRBV21-1 and TRBJ2-7; the table's D call of TRBD2 was not tested on the DNA. TRBV21-1 is a recognized pseudogene. The CDR3 consists of 15 residues. The chain's CDR3 is CASSIMRGGIYEQYF. The CDR3 DNA sequence: TGTGCCAGCAGCATAATGCGGGGGGGAATCTACGAGCAGTACTTC.

V is TRBV5-1 and J is TRBJ2-3, with 10 nucleotides matching TRBD2. The CDR3 is 17 amino acids. With V trimmed by 0 bases and J by 4 bases, 8 bases remained unmatched. Germline V gives CDR1 SGHRS, CDR2 YFSETQ. In DNA form, the CDR3 reads TGCGCCAGCAGCTTGGGACTAGCGGGTCGGAGTGCAGATACGCAGTATTTT. Its translation: CASSLGLAGRSADTQYF.

The table lists this clone with a count of one. This rearrangement joins TRBV5-4 to TRBJ1-1; 7 bases line up with TRBD1. V gave up 0 bases and J gave up 4 bases; unmatched junction bases: 3. The CDR3 sequence is 14 residues long. Germline values: CDR1 SGHNT, CDR2 YYREEE (reference sequence). CDR3 sequence (DNA): TGTGCCAGCAGCTTGGTCGCAGGGGGCACTGAAGCTTTCTTT. Amino acids: CASSLVAGGTEAFF.

The V call is TRBV30, the J call TRBJ1-3; tentatively, D is TRBD1 (5 bases). The V end was cut by 4 bases, the J end by 14 bases, with 21 bases between. Germline lookup yields CDR1 GTSNPN and CDR2 SVGIG (reference sequence). This CDR3 contains 13 residues. CDR3 DNA sequence: TGTGCCTGGAAAAGAGGGACGCTGGAAAGGGTATATTTT. Its translation is CAWKRGTLERVYF. The full variable domain, with the rest looked up from reference TRBV30 and TRBJ1-3, is SQTIHQWPATLVQPVGSPLSLECTVEGTSNPNLYWYRQAAGRGLQLLFYSVGIGQISSEVPQNLSASRPQDRQFILSSKKLLLSDSGFYLCAWKRGTLERVYFGEGSWLTVV.

V and J are TRBV4-1 and TRBJ1-5; D is ambiguous. Germline assignment: CDR1 MGHRA and CDR2 YSYEKL. This CDR3 is built from 17 residues. V was clipped by 3 bases and J by 4 bases, with 19 bases between them. The CDR3 coding sequence is TGCGCCAGCAGCCACGGGTGGGGTGGTAGCGGGAATCAGCCCCAGCATTTT. This sequence encodes CASSHGWGGSGNQPQHF.

Concerning this clone itself: The germline gene is not matched at one end of the junction; a read error may be the cause. The chain links TRBV7-2 to TRBJ1-1; unclear D gene. This CDR3 region has 12 residues. Germline CDR1 SGHTA, CDR2 FQGNSA. The CDR3: CASSLGRTLGLF. The CDR3, as DNA: TGTGCCAGCAGCTTAGGACGGACTCTAGGTCTCTTT. Variable domain in full (rest from reference TRBV7-2 and TRBJ1-1): GAGVSQSPSNKVTEKGKDVELRCDPISGHTALYWYRQSLGQGLEFLIYFQGNSAPDKSGLPSDRFSAERTGGSVSTLTIQRTQQEDSAVYLCASSLGRTLGLFGQGTRLTVV.

The chain recombines TRBV9 with TRBJ2-1; 9 nucleotides align to TRBD1. The length of the CDR3 is 13 residues. V dropped 4 bases and J dropped 9; count of bases not matched to a gene: 5. Germline loops: CDR1 SGDLS, CDR2 YYNGEE. The CDR3 reads CASSRDRVAEQFF. CDR3 sequence (DNA): TGTGCCAGCAGCCGGGACAGGGTCGCTGAGCAGTTCTTC.

V is TRBV5-1 and J is TRBJ2-1, with D perhaps being TRBD1 or TRBD2 (5 bases each). Looked up from germline, CDR1 is SGHRS and CDR2 is YFSETQ. The V end was cut by 4 bases, the J end by 6 bases, with 11 bases between. This CDR3 comprises 13 residues. Written as DNA, the CDR3 is TGCGCCAGCAGCCGGGACCTTGCCAATGAGCAGTTCTTC. This encodes CASSRDLANEQFF.

The chain uses TRBV4-3 and TRBJ2-3; no clear D. V was cut by 3 bases and J by 3 bases, with 13 bases left in between. Germline CDR1 is LGHNA and CDR2 is YSLEER. This CDR3 is built from 15 residues. The CDR3 loop reads CASSQDPVGTDTQYF. The CDR3 DNA reads TGCGCCAGCAGCCAGGACCCCGTTGGGACAGATACGCAGTATTTT.

The V gene is TRBV13, the J gene TRBJ2-1; TRBD2 matches at 13 bases. V trimming: 5 bases; J trimming: 3 bases; junction bases outside the gene matches: 4. CDR3 length equals 16 residues. Looked up from germline, CDR1 is PRHDT and CDR2 is FYEKMQ (reference sequence). CDR3 residues: CASSIGTSGNYNEQFF. The CDR3 nucleotides are TGTGCCAGCAGCATTGGGACTAGCGGGAACTACAATGAGCAGTTCTTC.

The gene calls are TRBV28 and TRBJ2-7; D remains ambiguous. CDR1 and CDR2 (germline): MDHEN, SYDVKM. CDR3 size: 14 residues. V gave up 4 bases and J gave up 2 bases, with 12 bases separating them. In nucleotides, the CDR3 is TGTGCCAGCAGTTCCGGCGGTTATACCTACGAGCAGTACTTC. As protein: CASSSGGYTYEQYF.

Only one count was recorded for this clone. The chain is built from TRBV27 and TRBJ1-1; maybe TRBD1 (6 bases). Germline V gene data show CDR1 as MNHEY and CDR2 as SMNVEV (reference sequence). CDR3 length: 15 residues. Trimming cost V 5 bases and J 1 base, with 14 bases left between them. The CDR3 is CASSLYRAPNTEAFF. CDR3 bases: TGTGCCAGCAGTCTATACAGGGCCCCGAACACTGAAGCTTTCTTT.

The chain carries TRBV5-1 and TRBJ1-2; tentative D call: TRBD1 (6 bases). Trimming shortened V by 4 bases and J by 8 bases, and 18 bases separated the two germline ends. Germline values: CDR1 SGHRS, CDR2 YFSETQ. The CDR3 sequence is 14 residues long. DNA of the CDR3: TGCGCCAGCAGCCTACCGACAGGCATTGGCGGCTACACCTTC. As protein: CASSLPTGIGGYTF.

This chain uses TRBV14 with TRBJ1-2; 7 bases match TRBD1. Germline loops: CDR1 SGHDN, CDR2 FVKESK. V lost 4 bases to trimming and J lost 5 bases; unmatched junction nucleotides: 7. The CDR3 loop spans 14 amino acids. This CDR3 is CASSLPGGSYGYTF. CDR3 sequence (DNA): TGTGCCAGCAGCCTACCAGGGGGATCGTATGGCTACACCTTC. Full variable domain (rest looked up from reference TRBV14 and TRBJ1-2): EAGVTQFPSHSVIEKGQTVTLRCDPISGHDNLYWYRRVMGKEIKFLLHFVKESKQDESGMPNNRFLAERTGGTYSTLKVQPAELEDSGVYFCASSLPGGSYGYTFGSGTRLTVV.

This clone was found once. The rearrangement links TRBV7-6 to TRBJ1-1, with D possibly matching TRBD1 (5 bases). The germline CDR1 and CDR2 sequences are SGHVS and FNYEAQ. The CDR3 sequence is 14 residues long. V lost 5 bases to trimming and J lost 1 base, with 11 bases between them. The CDR3 region is CASSPSGSNTEAFF. Here the CDR3 DNA reads TGTGCCAGCAGCCCATCAGGGTCGAACACTGAAGCTTTCTTT.

The V and J genes are TRBV6-5 and TRBJ2-1; D uncertain. The CDR3 covers 13 residues. Germline V CDR1 and CDR2: MNHEY, SVGAGI. The V and J ends lost 6 bases and 8 bases respectively, with 14 bases between them. This CDR3 is CASSPRTPYEQFF. Here the CDR3 DNA reads TGTGCCAGCAGCCCCCGGACCCCCTATGAGCAGTTCTTC.

The chain has TRBV7-8 and TRBJ2-2, with D possibly matching TRBD2 (6 bases). CDR1 is SGHVS, CDR2 FQNEAQ, per germline. The CDR3 loop spans 16 amino acids. Trimming shortened V by 1 base and J by 5 bases, and 14 bases separated the two germline ends. The CDR3 sequence is CASSLVARGGTGELFF. The CDR3 DNA sequence: TGTGCCAGCAGCTTAGTCGCCCGGGGAGGAACCGGGGAGCTGTTTTTT.

This chain links TRBV7-6 with TRBJ2-7, with D tentatively TRBD1 (5 bases). The CDR3 has 13 amino acids. Trimming removed 4 bases from V and 4 bases from J, with 11 bases in between. Germline loops: CDR1 SGHVS, CDR2 FNYEAQ. The DNA of the CDR3 is TGTGCCAGCAGCTCGGACACCGAATACGAGCAGTACTTC. As protein: CASSSDTEYEQYF.

The chain joins TRBV7-6 to TRBJ2-5; 7 nucleotides match TRBD1. Germline V gene lookup returns CDR1 SGHVS and CDR2 FNYEAQ. V gave up 5 bases and J gave up 1 base; unmatched junction bases: 7. The length of the CDR3 is 15 residues. The CDR3 loop is CASSTTGLVQETQYF. The CDR3 nucleotides are TGTGCCAGCAGCACGACAGGGTTGGTCCAAGAGACCCAGTACTTC.

This chain joins TRBV10-3 and TRBJ2-3; tentatively, D is TRBD1 or TRBD2 (6 bases each). CDR1 ENHRY and CDR2 SYGVKD come from the germline V gene. This CDR3 is 17 amino acids long. Trimming took 1 base from V and 1 from J, leaving 15 bases between them. CDR3 coding DNA: TGTGCCATCAGTGAGTACCGGGGGCGAGAGCGCACAGATACGCAGTATTTT. Protein: CAISEYRGRERTDTQYF.

This sequence joins TRBV11-2 and TRBJ2-7; D possibly corresponds to TRBD1 (5 bases). With 2 bases removed from V and 4 bases from J, the gap between germline ends came to 12 bases. From germline, CDR1 is SGHAT and CDR2 FQNNGV. This CDR3 contains 14 residues. As DNA, the CDR3 is TGTGCCAGCAGCTTAAGGGGTTTAATGTACGAGCAGTACTTC. Amino acids: CASSLRGLMYEQYF.

The J gene is TRBJ1-6, the V gene TRBV7-2, with TRBD1 matching 7 bases. Germline values: CDR1 SGHTA, CDR2 FQGNSA. Trimming removed 3 bases from V and 9 bases from J; junction bases left unmatched: 11. This CDR3 comprises 16 residues. CDR3 nucleotide sequence: TGTGCCAGCAGCTTTACTGGACAGGTGGCGGGTTCACCCCTCCACTTT. It yields the protein CASSFTGQVAGSPLHF.

This clone was found once. The V call is TRBV7-2, the J call TRBJ1-5; perhaps TRBD1 as D (5 bases). The CDR3 extends over 13 amino acids. The germline gives CDR1 SGHTA, CDR2 FQGNSA. V lost 4 bases and J lost 6, with 10 bases in between. This CDR3 reads CASSSGVAQPQHF. DNA of the CDR3: TGTGCCAGCAGCTCGGGGGTGGCTCAGCCCCAGCATTTT. Looking up the rest from reference TRBV7-2 and TRBJ1-5 gives the full variable domain: GAGVSQSPSNKVTEKGKDVELRCDPISGHTALYWYRQSLGQGLEFLIYFQGNSAPDKSGLPSDRFSAERTGGSVSTLTIQRTQQEDSAVYLCASSSGVAQPQHFGDGTRLSIL.

This chain joins TRBV11-3 and TRBJ2-5; the D call may be TRBD1 or TRBD2 (5 bases each). The CDR3 consists of 15 residues. V lost 5 bases, J lost 5 bases, and 18 bases lay in between. CDR1 is SGHNT, CDR2 YENEEA, per germline. The CDR3 region has the DNA TGTGCCAGCAGCGCCGAGGGGCTGGGCGGGGAGACCCAGTACTTC. Its translation is CASSAEGLGGETQYF.

The genes are TRBV2 and TRBJ2-5, with D unresolved. Looked up from germline, CDR1 is SNHLY and CDR2 is FYNNEI. This CDR3 has 13 residues. Trimming pared 3 bases from V and 5 bases from J, leaving 10 bases between. The CDR3 DNA sequence: TGTGCCAGCAGTGACCTCGGGCGGGAGACCCAGTACTTC. Residues: CASSDLGRETQYF. The complete variable domain, with remaining parts taken from reference TRBV2 and TRBJ2-5, reads EPEVTQTPSHQVTQMGQEVILRCVPISNHLYFYWYRQILGQKVEFLVSFYNNEISEKSEIFDDQFSVERPDGSNFTLKIRSTKLEDSAMYFCASSDLGRETQYFGPGTRLLVL.

The chain employs TRBV6-1 and TRBJ1-1; the match to TRBD1 covers 8 bases. Germline trimming cut 6 bases from V and 4 bases from J; bases unmatched to any gene: 10. The CDR3 spans 15 residues. Germline V lookup: CDR1 MNHNS, CDR2 SASEGT. CDR3 DNA sequence: TGTGCCAGCAGGGCCTTCCAGGGGGCTGTCACTGAAGCTTTCTTT. Encoded protein: CASRAFQGAVTEAFF.

The J gene is TRBJ2-1, the V gene TRBV5-1; TRBD1 is a possible D gene (5 bases). The germline gives CDR1 SGHRS, CDR2 YFSETQ. With 0 bases removed from V and 5 bases from J, the gap between germline ends came to 12 bases. The CDR3 consists of 15 residues. The CDR3 is CASSLDRPPHNEQFF. CDR3 bases: TGCGCCAGCAGCTTGGACAGGCCTCCCCACAATGAGCAGTTCTTC.

For the CDR3, the DNA is TGTGCCAGCAGCGTAGACTCAACCGACAACTATGGCTACACCTTC. Protein sequence: CASSVDSTDNYGYTF. The chain employs TRBV9 and TRBJ1-2; D unresolved. In germline, CDR1 is SGDLS, CDR2 YYNGEE. V lost 0 bases to trimming and J lost 2 bases, with 11 bases between them. The CDR3 contains 15 residues.

The V gene is TRBV6-6, the J gene TRBJ2-5; D unresolved. This CDR3 spans 12 amino acids. Germline CDR1 is MNHNY and CDR2 is SVGAGI (reference sequence). V was cut by 2 bases and J by 4 bases, with 5 bases left in between. CDR3 amino acids: CASSYRGETQYF. Written as DNA, the CDR3 is TGTGCCAGCAGTTACCGAGGAGAGACCCAGTACTTC.

The V and J genes are TRBV6-5 and TRBJ1-5, with D hard to call. Germline V gene data show CDR1 as MNHEY and CDR2 as SVGAGI. With 5 bases removed from V and 2 bases from J, the gap between germline ends came to 7 bases. This CDR3 spans 13 amino acids. The CDR3 DNA reads TGTGCCAGCAGTGACCGGGGCAATCAGCCCCAGCATTTT. Translation gives CASSDRGNQPQHF.